A single sample is the source of the 2 T cell receptor beta chains below, sequenced in a study of early T cells in non-severe SARS-CoV-2 infection. Via MiXCR, TCRdb re-called the 5' RACE reads, giving one row per CDR3 protein. The profile shows approximately 73,000 distinct CDR3 sequences, around 13% of them singletons. The specimen was whole blood. The receptor source for this set is an adult who was a healthcare worker with PCR-confirmed SARS-CoV-2 infection or an uninfected control (not recorded which).

The V and J genes are TRBV10-2 and TRBJ2-6; no firm D call. Trimming cost V 3 bases and J 1 base, with 4 bases left between them. The V gene's germline CDR1 is WSHSY and CDR2 SAAADI. The CDR3 length is 14 residues. CDR3 nucleotide sequence: TGCGCCAGCAGTGATGCATCTGGGGCCAACGTCCTGACTTTC. Amino acids: CASSDASGANVLTF.

This clonotype was counted ten times or more. V gene TRBV20-1 combines with J gene TRBJ2-3; TRBD2 matches 11 bases. The germline CDR1 and CDR2 sequences are DFQATT and SNEGSKA (reference sequence). Trimming at V came to 1 base and at J to 5 bases, leaving 5 bases not matched to a gene. The CDR3 loop spans 15 amino acids. The CDR3 region has the DNA TGCAGTGCTAGAGCCCTAGCGGGAGGTATAGATACGCAGTATTTT. Its protein is CSARALAGGIDTQYF.